The rows below give T cell receptor beta chains drawn from one sample of a study of cytomegalovirus exposure and HLA in healthy donors. TCRdb keeps only in-frame clones here, not all; method: immunoSEQ multiplex PCR. The record lists some 48,000 clones, of which the ten most abundant hold 5.5% to 7%. Sequencing was done on a sample of PBMCs. The receptor set was obtained from a male donor in good health and CMV-seropositive. Each CDR3 is given with its conserved first and last residue. Each record gives: V gene, J gene, D gene, CDR3 protein, CDR3 DNA. A D gene is named only where the DNA matches it firmly.

>TRBV7-2|TRBJ2-7|TRBD1
CASSLAKDRAGYEQYF
TGTGCCAGCAGCTTAGCAAAGGACAGGGCCGGCTACGAGCAGTACTTC
>TRBV5-4|TRBJ1-1|NA
CASSLDGSGLGGEAFF
TGTGCCAGCAGCTTGGACGGCTCAGGCCTCGGGGGGGAAGCTTTCTTT
>TRBV19|TRBJ2-1|NA
CASGNLRLYNEQFF
TGTGCCAGTGGCAATTTAAGACTCTACAATGAGCAGTTCTTC
>TRBV9|TRBJ2-7|TRBD1
CASSVSRTGLHEQYF
TGTGCCAGCAGCGTATCTAGGACAGGGTTGCACGAGCAGTACTTC
>TRBV2|TRBJ2-2|TRBD2
CASNERGGTGELFF
TGTGCCAGCAACGAGCGGGGGGGCACCGGGGAGCTGTTTTTT
>TRBV12-5|TRBJ1-1|TRBD1
CASGPGQGVGATEAFF
TGTGCTAGTGGTCCCGGACAGGGCGTCGGTGCCACTGAAGCTTTCTTT
>TRBV11-2|TRBJ2-1|TRBD1
CASSLGDRVDEQFF
TGTGCCAGCAGCTTAGGGGACAGAGTAGATGAGCAGTTCTTC
>TRBV19|TRBJ1-1|TRBD1
CASGIRQGEAFF
TGTGCCAGTGGCATAAGACAGGGCGAAGCTTTCTTT
>TRBV5-1|TRBJ2-5|TRBD2
CASSFSGGETQYF
TGCGCCAGCAGCTTTTCGGGGGGAGAGACCCAGTACTTC
>TRBV7-3|TRBJ2-1|NA
CASSFESSYNEQFF
TGTGCCAGCAGCTTCGAGTCCTCCTACAATGAGCAGTTCTTC
>TRBV28|TRBJ1-6|NA
CASSFLRSPLHF
TGTGCCAGCAGTTTTCTACGCTCACCCCTCCACTTT
>TRBV28|TRBJ1-1|TRBD1
CASSSGTVPHTEAFF
TGTGCCAGCAGTTCAGGGACAGTACCTCACACTGAAGCTTTCTTT
>TRBV5-5|TRBJ1-1|NA
CASSPGVVTEAFF
TGTGCCAGCAGCCCCGGGGTGGTCACTGAAGCTTTCTTT
>TRBV7-9|TRBJ2-7|NA
CASSLMQGGEQYF
TGTGCCAGCAGCTTAATGCAGGGGGGAGAGCAGTACTTC
>TRBV7-2|TRBJ2-1|NA
CASSLAPNSYNEQFF
TGTGCCAGCAGCTTAGCCCCTAACTCCTACAATGAGCAGTTCTTC
>TRBV19|TRBJ2-5|TRBD1
CASRTGGAQETQYF
TGTGCCAGCCGGACAGGTGGGGCCCAAGAGACCCAGTACTTC
>TRBV9|TRBJ2-3|TRBD2
CASSAGLAHTDTQYF
TGTGCCAGCAGCGCCGGACTAGCACACACAGATACGCAGTATTTT
>TRBV5-1|TRBJ1-1|TRBD1
CASSLGTVITEAFF
TGCGCCAGCAGCTTAGGGACAGTCATCACTGAAGCTTTCTTT
>TRBV4-2|TRBJ1-1|NA
CASSPTGGNTEAFF
TGTGCCAGCAGCCCGACGGGGGGGAACACTGAAGCTTTCTTT
>TRBV7-9|TRBJ1-1|NA
CASSLRFPENTEAFF
TGTGCCAGCAGCTTGCGGTTTCCGGAGAACACTGAAGCTTTCTTT